One and the same sample provided the 14 T cell receptor beta chains below, sequenced in a study of Ad26.COV2.S vaccination and SARS-CoV-2 variants. TCRdb keeps only in-frame clones here, not all; method: immunoSEQ multiplex PCR. The data show a few hundred thousand clones, about nine tenths seen once. The treatment: roughly 19 received Ad26.COV2.S at low or high dose, single or two shots; about 5 received placebo; per-sample allocation not given. The samples were gathered on day 63 after the first injection of vaccine or placebo. This specimen consisted of peripheral blood, obtained in a trial of Ad26.COV2.S vaccine versus placebo. The source is a person aged 18-60 years who received the Ad26.COV2.S COVID-19 vaccine or a placebo.

This clone was observed a few times. The chain's CDR3 is CASSQIQGDQPQHF. The CDR3 DNA follows: TGCGCCAGCAGCCAGATTCAGGGGGATCAGCCCCAGCATTTT. V is TRBV4-1 and J is TRBJ1-5, with TRBD1 identical over 7 bases. The CDR3 runs to 14 residues. The V gene end was trimmed by 3 bases and the J gene end by 5 bases; junction bases not matched to a gene: 4. Germline V CDR1 and CDR2: MGHRA, YSYEKL.

The rearrangement joins TRBV5-8 to TRBJ2-3; 16 nucleotides align to TRBD2. The ends lost 4 bases at V and 1 base at J; junction bases unmatched: 6. Germline assignment: CDR1 SGHTS and CDR2 YDEGEE. The CDR3 length is 18 residues. CDR3 DNA sequence: TGTGCCAGCAGCCCACCTGGGACTAGCGGGGGGGGCACAGATACGCAGTATTTT. It specifies CASSPPGTSGGGTDTQYF.

The V call is TRBV6-1, the J call TRBJ1-2; 9 bases fit TRBD1. There are 16 residues in the CDR3. The germline V gene has CDR1 MNHNS and CDR2 SASEGT. Germline trimming cut 1 base from V and 2 bases from J; bases unmatched to any gene: 5. The CDR3 coding sequence is TGTGCCAGCAGTGAAGTGGGGACAGGGACAAACTATGGCTACACCTTC. Its protein is CASSEVGTGTNYGYTF.

The V call is TRBV19, the J call TRBJ1-4; possible D gene TRBD1, 5 bases. The CDR3 totals 15 residues. Per germline, CDR1 LNHDA and CDR2 SQIVND (reference sequence). Trimming took off 6 bases at V and 4 bases at J, with 15 bases between the two ends. CDR3 DNA: TGTGCCAGTAGACCCATCTGGGGGGATAATGAAAAACTGTTTTTT. Protein sequence: CASRPIWGDNEKLFF.

This clone was found once. The chain uses TRBV13 and TRBJ2-3; maybe TRBD2 (5 bases). The CDR3 sequence is 13 residues long. Germline assignment: CDR1 PRHDT and CDR2 FYEKMQ (reference sequence). Deletions cut 2 bases from V and 5 bases from J, with 8 bases between. CDR3 amino acids: CASSLPGRDTQYF. For the CDR3, the DNA is TGTGCCAGCAGCTTACCTGGGAGAGATACGCAGTATTTT.

This rearrangement joins TRBV6-5 to TRBJ1-1; D is possibly TRBD1 (5 bases). The CDR3 covers 13 residues. The germline V and J ends were trimmed by 6 bases and 7 bases, with 15 bases remaining between them. Germline V gene data show CDR1 as MNHEY and CDR2 as SVGAGI. Here the CDR3 reads CASSPSGGNEAFF. DNA of the CDR3: TGTGCCAGCAGCCCCTCGGGGGGGAATGAAGCTTTCTTT.

The CDR3 nucleotides are TGTGCCAGCAGTGATATTGGCGCGGTCTCTGGAAACACCATATATTTT. Protein: CASSDIGAVSGNTIYF. V gene TRBV6-1 combines with J gene TRBJ1-3; no clear D gene. The CDR3 loop spans 16 amino acids. Trimming shortened V by 3 bases and J by 0 bases, and 12 bases separated the two germline ends. CDR1 MNHNS and CDR2 SASEGT come from the germline V gene.

The V call is TRBV30, the J call TRBJ1-2, with D uncertain. Trimming shortened V by 1 base and J by 5 bases, and 17 bases separated the two germline ends. The CDR3 is 15 amino acids. CDR1 is GTSNPN and CDR2 is SVGIG in the germline V gene (reference sequence). This chain's CDR3 is CAWSGTVEGLYGYTF. The CDR3 nucleotides read TGTGCCTGGAGTGGGACCGTGGAAGGACTATATGGCTACACCTTC. Combining the CDR3 with reference TRBV30 and TRBJ1-2 gives the whole variable domain SQTIHQWPATLVQPVGSPLSLECTVEGTSNPNLYWYRQAAGRGLQLLFYSVGIGQISSEVPQNLSASRPQDRQFILSSKKLLLSDSGFYLCAWSGTVEGLYGYTFGSGTRLTVV.

The chain recombines TRBV15 with TRBJ2-7; 9 nucleotides agree with TRBD1. CDR3 length equals 15 residues. J gave up 1 base and V 1 base, and 2 bases lay outside the gene matches. From germline, CDR1 is LNHNV and CDR2 YYDKDF (reference sequence). The CDR3 nucleotides read TGTGCCACCAGCAGAGCGACAGGGGGTTCCTACGAGCAGTACTTC. It is translated as CATSRATGGSYEQYF.

V gene TRBV16 combines with J gene TRBJ2-7; no clear D. The ends were cut back, 5 bases at V and 3 bases at J, with 14 bases in the middle. Germline CDR1 and CDR2: KGHSY and FQNENV. CDR3 length: 14 residues. The DNA for the CDR3 is TGTGCCAGCAGCTCCCAGACTGGTTTCTACGAGCAGTACTTC. It specifies CASSSQTGFYEQYF.

The V call is TRBV9, the J call TRBJ1-2, with D hard to call. The CDR3 consists of 12 residues. V was clipped by 4 bases and J by 1 base, with 5 bases between them. The V gene's germline CDR1 is SGDLS and CDR2 YYNGEE. CDR3 protein: CASSSLNYGYTF. The CDR3 DNA is TGTGCCAGCAGCAGCCTTAACTATGGCTACACCTTC.

CDR3 amino acids: CASSLVVSGGRGDTQYF. The CDR3 nucleotides read TGTGCCAGCAGCTTAGTGGTTAGCGGGGGCCGAGGGGATACGCAGTATTTT. V is TRBV11-2 and J is TRBJ2-3; 9 bases line up with TRBD2. The CDR3 contains 17 residues. Germline-derived CDR1 and CDR2 are SGHAT and FQNNGV. Trimming cost V 1 base and J 6 bases; bases outside gene matches: 11.

The chain couples TRBV6-2 or TRBV6-3 to TRBJ2-1; D unresolved. CDR3 size: 18 residues. Between the trimmed V and J ends, which lost 2 bases and 0 bases, there was a span of 17 bases. Germline V gene sequence: CDR1 MNHEY, CDR2 SVGEGT. CDR3 sequence (DNA): TGTGCCAGCAGTTACGTTTCAGAACTTACCAGCTCCTACAATGAGCAGTTCTTC. It specifies CASSYVSELTSSYNEQFF.

J is TRBJ1-5 and V is TRBV12-2. TRBV12-2 corresponds to a pseudogene. This CDR3 is 16 amino acids long. The CDR3 loop is CASRLGAGNSNQPQHF. DNA of the CDR3: TGTGCAAGTCGTCTCGGGGCAGGGAATAGCAATCAGCCCCAGCATTTT.